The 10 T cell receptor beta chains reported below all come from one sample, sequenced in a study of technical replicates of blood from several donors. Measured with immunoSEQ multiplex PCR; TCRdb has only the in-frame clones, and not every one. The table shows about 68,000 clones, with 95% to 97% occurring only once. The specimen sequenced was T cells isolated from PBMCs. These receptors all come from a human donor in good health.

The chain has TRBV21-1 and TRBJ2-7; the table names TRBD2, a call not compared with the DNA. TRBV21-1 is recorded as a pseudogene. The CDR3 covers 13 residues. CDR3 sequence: CASSYPSTYEQYF. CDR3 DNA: TGTGCCAGCAGCTACCCTTCTACCTACGAGCAGTACTTC.

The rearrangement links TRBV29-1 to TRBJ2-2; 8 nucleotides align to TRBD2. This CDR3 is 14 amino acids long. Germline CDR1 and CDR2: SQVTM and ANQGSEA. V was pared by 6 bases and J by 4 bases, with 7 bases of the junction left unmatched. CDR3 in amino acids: CSVVWREVTGELFF. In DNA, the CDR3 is TGCAGCGTAGTATGGCGGGAGGTCACCGGGGAGCTGTTTTTT.

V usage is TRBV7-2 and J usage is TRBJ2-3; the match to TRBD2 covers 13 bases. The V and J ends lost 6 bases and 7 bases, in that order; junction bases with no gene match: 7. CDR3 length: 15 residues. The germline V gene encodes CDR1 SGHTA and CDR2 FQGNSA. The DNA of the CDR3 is TGTGCCAGCAGGCTCCCGGGACTAGCGGGACATACGCAGTATTTT. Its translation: CASRLPGLAGHTQYF. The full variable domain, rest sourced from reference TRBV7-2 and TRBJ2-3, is GAGVSQSPSNKVTEKGKDVELRCDPISGHTALYWYRQSLGQGLEFLIYFQGNSAPDKSGLPSDRFSAERTGGSVSTLTIQRTQQEDSAVYLCASRLPGLAGHTQYFGPGTRLTVL.

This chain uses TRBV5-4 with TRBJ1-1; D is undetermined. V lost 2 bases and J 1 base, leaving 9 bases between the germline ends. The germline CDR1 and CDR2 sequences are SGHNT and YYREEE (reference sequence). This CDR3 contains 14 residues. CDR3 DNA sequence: TGTGCCAGCAGCTTCGGACTGGGGAACACTGAAGCTTTCTTT. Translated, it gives CASSFGLGNTEAFF.

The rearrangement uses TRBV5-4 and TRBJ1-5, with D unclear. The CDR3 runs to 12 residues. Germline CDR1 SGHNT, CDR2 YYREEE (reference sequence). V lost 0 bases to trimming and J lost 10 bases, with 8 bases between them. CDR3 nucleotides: TGTGCCAGCAGCTTGGAGGGAGGACCCCAGCATTTT. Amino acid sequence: CASSLEGGPQHF.

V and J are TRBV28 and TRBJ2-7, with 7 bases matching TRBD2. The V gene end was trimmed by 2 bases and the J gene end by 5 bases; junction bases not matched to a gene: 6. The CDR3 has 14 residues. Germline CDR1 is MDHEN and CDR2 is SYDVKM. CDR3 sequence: CASSLGGEGHEQYF. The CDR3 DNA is TGTGCCAGCAGTTTAGGGGGGGAAGGTCACGAGCAGTACTTC.

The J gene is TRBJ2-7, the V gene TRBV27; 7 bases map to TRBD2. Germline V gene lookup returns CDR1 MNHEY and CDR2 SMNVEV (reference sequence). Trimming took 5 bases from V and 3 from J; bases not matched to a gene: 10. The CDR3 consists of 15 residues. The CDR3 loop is CASSPPRLAGYEQYF. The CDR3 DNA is TGTGCCAGCAGTCCGCCTCGACTAGCAGGCTACGAGCAGTACTTC.

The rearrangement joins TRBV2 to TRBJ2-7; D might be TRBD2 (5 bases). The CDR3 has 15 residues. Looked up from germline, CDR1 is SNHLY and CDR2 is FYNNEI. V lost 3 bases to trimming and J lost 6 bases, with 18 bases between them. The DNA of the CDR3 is TGTGCCAGCAGTGACCCGAAGAGCCTAGCTCGCGAGCAGTACTTC. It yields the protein CASSDPKSLAREQYF.

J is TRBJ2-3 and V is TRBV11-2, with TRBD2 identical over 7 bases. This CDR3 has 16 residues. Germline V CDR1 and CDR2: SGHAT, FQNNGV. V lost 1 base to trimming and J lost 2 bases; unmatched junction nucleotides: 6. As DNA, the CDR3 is TGTGCCAGCAGCTTAGGGGGAGCGGGGACCACAGATACGCAGTATTTT. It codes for CASSLGGAGTTDTQYF.

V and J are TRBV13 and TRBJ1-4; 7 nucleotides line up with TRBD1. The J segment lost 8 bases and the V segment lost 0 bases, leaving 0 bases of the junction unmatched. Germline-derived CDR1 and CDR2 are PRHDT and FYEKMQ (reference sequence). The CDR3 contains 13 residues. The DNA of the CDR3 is TGTGCCAGCAGCTTAGGGGACAGGGAAAAACTGTTTTTT. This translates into CASSLGDREKLFF.